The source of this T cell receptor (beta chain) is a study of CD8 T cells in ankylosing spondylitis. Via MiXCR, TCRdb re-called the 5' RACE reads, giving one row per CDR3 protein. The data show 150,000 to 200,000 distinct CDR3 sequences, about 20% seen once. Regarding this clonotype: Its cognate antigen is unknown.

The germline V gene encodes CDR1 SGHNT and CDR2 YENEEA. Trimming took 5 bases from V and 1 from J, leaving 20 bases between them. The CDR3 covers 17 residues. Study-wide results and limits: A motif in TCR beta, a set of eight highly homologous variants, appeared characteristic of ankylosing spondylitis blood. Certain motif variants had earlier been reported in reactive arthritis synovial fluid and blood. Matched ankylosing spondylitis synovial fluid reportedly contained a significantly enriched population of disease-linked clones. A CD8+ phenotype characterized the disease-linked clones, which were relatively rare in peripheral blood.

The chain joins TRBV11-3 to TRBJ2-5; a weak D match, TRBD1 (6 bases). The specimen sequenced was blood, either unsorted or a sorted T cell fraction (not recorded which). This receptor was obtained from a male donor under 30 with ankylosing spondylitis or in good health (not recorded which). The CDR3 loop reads CASSLGLMGAVQETQYF. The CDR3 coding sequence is TGTGCCAGCAGCCTCGGGCTGATGGGGGCAGTCCAAGAGACCCAGTACTTC.